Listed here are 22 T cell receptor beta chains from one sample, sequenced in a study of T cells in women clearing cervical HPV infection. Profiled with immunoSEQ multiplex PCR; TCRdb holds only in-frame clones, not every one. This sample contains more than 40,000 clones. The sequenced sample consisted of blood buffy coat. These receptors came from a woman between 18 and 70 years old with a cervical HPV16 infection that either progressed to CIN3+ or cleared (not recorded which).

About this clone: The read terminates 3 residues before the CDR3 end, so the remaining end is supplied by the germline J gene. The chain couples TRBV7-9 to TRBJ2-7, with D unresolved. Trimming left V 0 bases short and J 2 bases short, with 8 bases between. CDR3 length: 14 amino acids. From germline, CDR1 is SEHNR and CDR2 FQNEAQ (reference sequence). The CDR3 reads CASSLAHRTYEQYF. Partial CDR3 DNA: TGTGCCAGCAGCTTAGCCCACAGAACCTACGAG. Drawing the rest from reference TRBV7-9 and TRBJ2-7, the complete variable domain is DTGVSQNPRHKITKRGQNVTFRCDPISEHNRLYWYRQTLGQGPEFLTYFQNEAQLEKSRLLSDRFSAERPKGSFSTLEIQRTEQGDSAMYLCASSLAHRTYEQYFGPGTRLTVT.

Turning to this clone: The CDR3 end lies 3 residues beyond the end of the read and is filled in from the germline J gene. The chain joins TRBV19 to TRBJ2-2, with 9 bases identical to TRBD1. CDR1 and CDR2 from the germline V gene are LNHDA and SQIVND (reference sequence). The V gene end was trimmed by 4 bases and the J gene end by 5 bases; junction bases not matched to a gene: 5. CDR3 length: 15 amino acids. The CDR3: CASSTRDRVTGELFF. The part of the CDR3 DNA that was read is TGTGCCAGTAGTACCCGGGACAGGGTGACCGGGGAG.

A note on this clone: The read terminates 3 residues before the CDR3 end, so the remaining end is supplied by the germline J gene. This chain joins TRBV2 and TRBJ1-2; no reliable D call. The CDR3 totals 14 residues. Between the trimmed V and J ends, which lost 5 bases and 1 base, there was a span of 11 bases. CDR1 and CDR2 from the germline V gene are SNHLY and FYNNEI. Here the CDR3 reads CASSNQGNNYGYTF. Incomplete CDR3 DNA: TGTGCCAGCAGTAACCAAGGCAATAACTATGGC.

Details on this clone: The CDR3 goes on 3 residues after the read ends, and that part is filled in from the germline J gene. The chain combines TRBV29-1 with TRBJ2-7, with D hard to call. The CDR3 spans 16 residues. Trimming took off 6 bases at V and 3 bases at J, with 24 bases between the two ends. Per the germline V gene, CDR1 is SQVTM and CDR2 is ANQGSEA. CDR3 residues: CSVAGHWQAENYEQYF. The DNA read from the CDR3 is TGCAGCGTGGCCGGTCATTGGCAGGCAGAAAACTACGAG.

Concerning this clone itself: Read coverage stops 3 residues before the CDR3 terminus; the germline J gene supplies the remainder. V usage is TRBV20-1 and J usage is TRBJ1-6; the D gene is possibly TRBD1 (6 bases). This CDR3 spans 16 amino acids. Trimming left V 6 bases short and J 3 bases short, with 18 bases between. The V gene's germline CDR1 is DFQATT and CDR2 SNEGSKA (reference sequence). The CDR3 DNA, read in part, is TGCAGTGCCTCCCCCGGACAGTATCTCTATAATTCACCC. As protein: CSASPGQYLYNSP. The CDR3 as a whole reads CSASPGQYLYNSPLHF.

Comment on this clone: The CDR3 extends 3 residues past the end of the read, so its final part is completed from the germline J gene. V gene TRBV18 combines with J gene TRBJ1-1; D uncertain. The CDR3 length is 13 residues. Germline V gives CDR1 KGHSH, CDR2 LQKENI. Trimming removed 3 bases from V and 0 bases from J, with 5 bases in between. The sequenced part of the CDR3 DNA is TGTGCCAGCTCACCTGAGGTGAACACTGAA. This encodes CASSPEVNTE. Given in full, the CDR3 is CASSPEVNTEAFF.

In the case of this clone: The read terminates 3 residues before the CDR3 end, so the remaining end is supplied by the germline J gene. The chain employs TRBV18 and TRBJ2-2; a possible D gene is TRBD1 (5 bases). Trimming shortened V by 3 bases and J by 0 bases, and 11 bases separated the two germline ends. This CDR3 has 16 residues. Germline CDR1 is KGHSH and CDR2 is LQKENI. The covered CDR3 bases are TGTGCCAGCTCACCCCAGGGCCCCTCGAACACCGGGGAG. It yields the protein CASSPQGPSNTGE. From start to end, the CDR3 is CASSPQGPSNTGELFF.

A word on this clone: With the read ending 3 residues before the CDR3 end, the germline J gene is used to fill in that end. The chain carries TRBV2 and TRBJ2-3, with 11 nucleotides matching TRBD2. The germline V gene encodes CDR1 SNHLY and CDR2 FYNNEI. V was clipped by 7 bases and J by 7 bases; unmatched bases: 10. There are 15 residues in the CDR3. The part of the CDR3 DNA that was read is TGTGCCAGCAACCTTAGCGGGGGGGCCGGGAATACG. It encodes CASNLSGGAGNT. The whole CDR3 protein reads CASNLSGGAGNTQYF. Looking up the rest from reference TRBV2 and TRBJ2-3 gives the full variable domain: EPEVTQTPSHQVTQMGQEVILRCVPISNHLYFYWYRQILGQKVEFLVSFYNNEISEKSEIFDDQFSVERPDGSNFTLKIRSTKLEDSAMYFCASNLSGGAGNTQYFGPGTRLTVL.

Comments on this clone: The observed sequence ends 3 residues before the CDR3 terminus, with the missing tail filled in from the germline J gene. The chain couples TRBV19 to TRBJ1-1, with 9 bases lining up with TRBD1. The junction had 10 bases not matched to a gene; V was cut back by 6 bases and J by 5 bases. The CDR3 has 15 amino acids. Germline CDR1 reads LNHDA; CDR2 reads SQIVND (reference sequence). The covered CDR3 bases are TGTGCCAGTAGCTCAACAGGGGGCCGAAGGACTGAA. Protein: CASSSTGGRRTE. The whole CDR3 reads CASSSTGGRRTEAFF.

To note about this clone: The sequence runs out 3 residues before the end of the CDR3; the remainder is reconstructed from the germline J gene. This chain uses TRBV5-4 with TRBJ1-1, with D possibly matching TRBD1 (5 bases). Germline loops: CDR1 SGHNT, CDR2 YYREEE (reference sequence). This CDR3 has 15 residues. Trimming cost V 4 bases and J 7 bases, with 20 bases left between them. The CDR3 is CASSGGGADRGEAFF. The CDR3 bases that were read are TGTGCCAGCAGCGGGGGGGGTGCGGATAGAGGTGAA.

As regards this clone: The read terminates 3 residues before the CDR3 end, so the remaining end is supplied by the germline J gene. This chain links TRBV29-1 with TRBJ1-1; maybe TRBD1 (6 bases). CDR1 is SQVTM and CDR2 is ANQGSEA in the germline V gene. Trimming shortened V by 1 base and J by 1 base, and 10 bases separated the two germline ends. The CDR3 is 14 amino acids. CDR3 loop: CSVEVRGGNTEAFF. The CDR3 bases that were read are TGCAGCGTTGAAGTTAGGGGGGGGAACACTGAA. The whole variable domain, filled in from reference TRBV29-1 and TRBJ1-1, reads SAVISQKPSRDICQRGTSLTIQCQVDSQVTMMFWYRQQPGQSLTLIATANQGSEATYESGFVIDKFPISRPNLTFSTLTVSNMSPEDSSIYLCSVEVRGGNTEAFFGQGTRLTVV.

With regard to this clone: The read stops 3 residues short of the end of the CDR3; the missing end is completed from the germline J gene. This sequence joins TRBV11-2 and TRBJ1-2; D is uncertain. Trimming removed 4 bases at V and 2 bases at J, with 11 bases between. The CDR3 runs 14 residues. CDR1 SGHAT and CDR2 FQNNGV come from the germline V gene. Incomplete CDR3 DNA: TGTGCCAGCAGCTCAAATGGGCGCAACTATGGC. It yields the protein CASSSNGRNYG. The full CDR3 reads CASSSNGRNYGYTF.

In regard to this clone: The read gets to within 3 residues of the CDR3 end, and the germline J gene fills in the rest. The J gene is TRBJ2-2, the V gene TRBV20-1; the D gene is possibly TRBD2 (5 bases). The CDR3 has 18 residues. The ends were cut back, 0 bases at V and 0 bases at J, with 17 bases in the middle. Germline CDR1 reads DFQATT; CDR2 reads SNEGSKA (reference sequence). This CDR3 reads CSARDLDRGQANTGELFF. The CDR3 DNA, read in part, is TGCAGTGCTAGAGATCTTGACCGAGGGCAGGCGAACACCGGGGAG.

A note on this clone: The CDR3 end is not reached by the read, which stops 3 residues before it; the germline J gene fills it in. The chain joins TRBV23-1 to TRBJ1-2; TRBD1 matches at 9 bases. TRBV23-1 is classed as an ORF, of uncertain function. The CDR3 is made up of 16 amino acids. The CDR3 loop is CASTTRPGQGMKGYTF. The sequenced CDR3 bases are TGCGCCAGCACCACGCGCCCGGGACAGGGAATGAAGGGC.

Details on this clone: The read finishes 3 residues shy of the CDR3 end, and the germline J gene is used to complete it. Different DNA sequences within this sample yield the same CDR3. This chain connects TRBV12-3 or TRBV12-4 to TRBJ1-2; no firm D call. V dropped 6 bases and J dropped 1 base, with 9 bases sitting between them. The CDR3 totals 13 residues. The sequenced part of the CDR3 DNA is TGTGCCAGCAGCGGAACAGATAACTATGGC. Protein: CASSGTDNYG. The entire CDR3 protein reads CASSGTDNYGYTF.

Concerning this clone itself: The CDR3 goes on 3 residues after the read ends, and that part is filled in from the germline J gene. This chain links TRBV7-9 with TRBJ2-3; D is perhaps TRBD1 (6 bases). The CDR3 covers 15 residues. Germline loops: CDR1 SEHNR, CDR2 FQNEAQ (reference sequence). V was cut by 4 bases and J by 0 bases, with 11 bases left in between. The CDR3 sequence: CASSSRTVSTDTQYF. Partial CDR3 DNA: TGTGCCAGCAGCTCAAGGACAGTTAGCACAGATACG.

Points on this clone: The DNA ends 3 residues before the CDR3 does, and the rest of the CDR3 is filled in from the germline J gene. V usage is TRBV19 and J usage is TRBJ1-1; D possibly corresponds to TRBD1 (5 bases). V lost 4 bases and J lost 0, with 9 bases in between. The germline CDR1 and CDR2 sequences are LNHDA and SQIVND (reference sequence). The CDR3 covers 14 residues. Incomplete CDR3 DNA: TGTGCCAGTAGTACGTGGGGCGTGAACACTGAA. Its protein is CASSTWGVNTE. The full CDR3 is CASSTWGVNTEAFF. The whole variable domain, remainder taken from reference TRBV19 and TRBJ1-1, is DGGITQSPKYLFRKEGQNVTLSCEQNLNHDAMYWYRQDPGQGLRLIYYSQIVNDFQKGDIAEGYSVSREKKESFPLTVTSAQKNPTAFYLCASSTWGVNTEAFFGQGTRLTVV.

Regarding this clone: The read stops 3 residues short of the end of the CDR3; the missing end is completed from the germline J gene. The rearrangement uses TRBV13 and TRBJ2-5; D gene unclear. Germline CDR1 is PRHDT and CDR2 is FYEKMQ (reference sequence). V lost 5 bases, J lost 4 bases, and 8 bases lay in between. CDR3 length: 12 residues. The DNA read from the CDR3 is TGTGCCAGCAGCGAGGCCCGAGAGACC. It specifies CASSEARET. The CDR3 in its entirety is CASSEARETQYF.

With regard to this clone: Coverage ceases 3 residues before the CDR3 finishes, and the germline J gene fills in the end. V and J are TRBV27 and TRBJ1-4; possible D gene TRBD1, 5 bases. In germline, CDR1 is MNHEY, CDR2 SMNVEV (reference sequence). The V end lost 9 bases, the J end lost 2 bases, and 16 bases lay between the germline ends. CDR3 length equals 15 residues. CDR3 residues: CASPLLGGTNEKLFF. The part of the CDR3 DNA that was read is TGTGCCAGTCCCCTTTTGGGGGGGACTAATGAAAAA.

Incomplete CDR3 DNA: TGTGCCAGCAGTACGAACAGGGGTTGGGAAAAA. This codes for CASSTNRGWEK. The whole CDR3 sequence reads CASSTNRGWEKLFF. The chain recombines TRBV2 with TRBJ1-4; 7 nucleotides line up with TRBD1. With the read ending 3 residues before the CDR3 end, the germline J gene is used to fill in that end. The CDR3 length is 14 residues. Trimming took 5 bases from V and 8 from J; bases not matched to a gene: 8. From germline, CDR1 is SNHLY and CDR2 FYNNEI.

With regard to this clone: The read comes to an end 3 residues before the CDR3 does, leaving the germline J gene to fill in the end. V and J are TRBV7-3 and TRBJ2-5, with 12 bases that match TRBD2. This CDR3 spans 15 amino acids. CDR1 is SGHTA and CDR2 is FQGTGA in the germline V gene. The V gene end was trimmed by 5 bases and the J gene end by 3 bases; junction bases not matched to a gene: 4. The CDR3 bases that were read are TGTGCCAGCAGCGCTAGCGGGGGGGCCGAAGAGACC. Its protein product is CASSASGGAEET. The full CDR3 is CASSASGGAEETQYF. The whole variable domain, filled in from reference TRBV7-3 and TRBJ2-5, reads GAGVSQTPSNKVTEKGKYVELRCDPISGHTALYWYRQSLGQGPEFLIYFQGTGAADDSGLPNDRFFAVRPEGSVSTLKIQRTERGDSAVYLCASSASGGAEETQYFGPGTRLLVL.

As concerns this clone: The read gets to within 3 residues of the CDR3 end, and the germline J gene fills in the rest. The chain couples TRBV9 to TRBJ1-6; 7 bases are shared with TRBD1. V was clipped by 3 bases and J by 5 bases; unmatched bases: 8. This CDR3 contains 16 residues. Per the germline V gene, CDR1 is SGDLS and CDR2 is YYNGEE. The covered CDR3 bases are TGTGCCAGCAGCGGACGGGACAGCAGAAATAATTCACCC. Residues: CASSGRDSRNNSP. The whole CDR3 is CASSGRDSRNNSPLHF.